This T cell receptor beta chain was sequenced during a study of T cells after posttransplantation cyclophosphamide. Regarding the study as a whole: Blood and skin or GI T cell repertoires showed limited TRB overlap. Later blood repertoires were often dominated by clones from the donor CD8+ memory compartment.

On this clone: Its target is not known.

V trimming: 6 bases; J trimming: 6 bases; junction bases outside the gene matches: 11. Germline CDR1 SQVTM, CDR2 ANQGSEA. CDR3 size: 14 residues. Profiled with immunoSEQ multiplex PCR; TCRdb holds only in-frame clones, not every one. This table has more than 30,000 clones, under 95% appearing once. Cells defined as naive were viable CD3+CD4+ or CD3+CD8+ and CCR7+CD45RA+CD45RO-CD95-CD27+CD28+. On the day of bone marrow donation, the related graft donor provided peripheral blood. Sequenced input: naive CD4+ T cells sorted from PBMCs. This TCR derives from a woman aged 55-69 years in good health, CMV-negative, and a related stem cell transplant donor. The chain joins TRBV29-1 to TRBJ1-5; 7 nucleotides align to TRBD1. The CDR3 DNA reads TGCAGCGTCATTGAGAACAGGGGAAGTCAGCCCCAGCATTTT. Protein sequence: CSVIENRGSQPQHF.